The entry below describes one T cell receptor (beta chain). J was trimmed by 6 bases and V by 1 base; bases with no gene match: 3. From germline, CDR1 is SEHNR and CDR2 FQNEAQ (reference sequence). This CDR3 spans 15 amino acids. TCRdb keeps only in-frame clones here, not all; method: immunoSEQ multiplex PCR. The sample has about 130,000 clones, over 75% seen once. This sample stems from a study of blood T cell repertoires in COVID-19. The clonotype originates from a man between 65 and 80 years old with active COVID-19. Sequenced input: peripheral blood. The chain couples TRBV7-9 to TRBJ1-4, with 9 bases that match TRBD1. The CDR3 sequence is CASSLETGGDEKLFF. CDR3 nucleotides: TGTGCCAGCAGCTTAGAGACAGGGGGGGATGAAAAACTGTTTTTT.